This TCR beta chain was profiled in a study of blood T cell repertoires in COVID-19. Overall study context: Sites across the United States, Italy and Spain contributed samples from acute and convalescent COVID-19.

Germline lookup yields CDR1 LGHNA and CDR2 YSLEER. J gave up 9 bases and V 0 bases, and 8 bases lay outside the gene matches. The CDR3 runs 15 residues. Here immunoSEQ multiplex PCR was the method, and the copy in TCRdb shows in-frame clones only, minus some. Counted here are 250,000 to 300,000 clones, about 85% occurring once; the ten biggest clones make up 3.5% to 4%. The sample was peripheral blood. The origin of this receptor is a man aged 18 to 30 with active or convalescent COVID-19. The rearrangement links TRBV4-3 to TRBJ2-1; 7 bases match TRBD2. The CDR3 loop is CASSQELAKEREQFF. The CDR3 region has the DNA TGCGCCAGCAGCCAAGAACTAGCGAAAGAACGTGAGCAGTTCTTC.